These T cell receptor beta chains were read from a single sample in a study of regulatory T cells in long-lasting Graves disease. TCRdb re-derived calls from the multiplex PCR reads in MiXCR, one entry per CDR3 protein. The table has more than 400,000 distinct CDR3 sequences, 15% to 20% seen once. This sample was shared with a second study, whose subject was T cells in Graves' hyperthyroidism and ophthalmopathy.

Sample: peripheral blood mononuclear cells (PBMCs), taken at new diagnosis, from a patient treated with antithyroid drugs. These receptors were collected from a man between 35 and 55 years old with Graves disease. The CDR3 runs from the conserved cysteine through the conserved F or W. D genes are given only for firm matches. Clone sizes are given selectively: once, few, many, or a class where the clone is expanded.

D gene: TRBD2; V gene: TRBV19; clone size: .; J gene: TRBJ2-3; CDR3 DNA: TGTGCCAGTTCTAACGTAGCGGGAGGTTCGGCAGATACGCAGTATTTT; CDR3 protein: CASSNVAGGSADTQYF
D gene: .; V gene: TRBV7-9; clone size: few; J gene: TRBJ2-1; CDR3 DNA: TGTGCCAGCAGCGTAGCCGGGACAAAGCAGTTCTTC; CDR3 protein: CASSVAGTKQFF
D gene: TRBD2; V gene: TRBV27; clone size: few; J gene: TRBJ2-3; CDR3 DNA: TGTGCCAGCAGTCACCGTTGGACTAGCGGAAAAGATACGCAGTATTTT; CDR3 protein: CASSHRWTSGKDTQYF
D gene: .; V gene: TRBV6-5; clone size: .; J gene: TRBJ2-7; CDR3 DNA: TGTGCCAGCAGTTACTCGATAGGGGGTAGGAACTACGAGCAGTACTTC; CDR3 protein: CASSYSIGGRNYEQYF
D gene: TRBD1; V gene: TRBV12-3/TRBV12-4; clone size: many; J gene: TRBJ1-1; CDR3 DNA: TGTGCCAGCAGTTTGGAGGGGGCGGTGACTGAAGCTTTCTTT; CDR3 protein: CASSLEGAVTEAFF
D gene: .; V gene: TRBV3-1; clone size: .; J gene: TRBJ2-6; CDR3 DNA: TGTGCCAGCAGCCAAGACGGGGGGGCCAACGTCCTGACTTTC; CDR3 protein: CASSQDGGANVLTF
D gene: .; V gene: TRBV12-3/TRBV12-4; clone size: many; J gene: TRBJ1-1; CDR3 DNA: TGTGCCAGCAGCTTAGGGGAGAACACTGAAGCTTTCTTT; CDR3 protein: CASSLGENTEAFF
D gene: .; V gene: TRBV24-1; clone size: many; J gene: TRBJ2-5; CDR3 DNA: TGTGCCACCAGTGATTCCTCGGGGCAAGAGACCCAGTACTTC; CDR3 protein: CATSDSSGQETQYF
D gene: .; V gene: TRBV28; clone size: many; J gene: TRBJ2-5; CDR3 DNA: TGTGCCAGCAGTCCCAATACATACCGGGAGACCCAGTACTTC; CDR3 protein: CASSPNTYRETQYF
D gene: TRBD2; V gene: TRBV7-3; clone size: few; J gene: TRBJ2-7; CDR3 DNA: TGTGCCAGCAGCTGTACCTTACTAAGCGGGAGTTCTATGGACGAGCAGTACTTC; CDR3 protein: CASSCTLLSGSSMDEQYF
D gene: .; V gene: TRBV12-5; clone size: .; J gene: TRBJ1-6; CDR3 DNA: TGTGCTAGTGCCCTGGGTGAATCTAATTCACCCCTCCACTTT; CDR3 protein: CASALGESNSPLHF
D gene: TRBD1; V gene: TRBV18; clone size: many; J gene: TRBJ1-1; CDR3 DNA: TGTGCCAGCTCAGAAATATCGACAGGGGCTGAAGCTTTCTTT; CDR3 protein: CASSEISTGAEAFF
D gene: .; V gene: TRBV27; clone size: many; J gene: TRBJ2-7; CDR3 DNA: TGTGCCAGCAGTTTACAGGGGCGCTTGGGATCCGAGCAGTACTTC; CDR3 protein: CASSLQGRLGSEQYF
D gene: TRBD1; V gene: TRBV3-1; clone size: many; J gene: TRBJ1-2; CDR3 DNA: TGTGCCAGCAGCCGATCAGGACAGGGCGATGGCTACACCTTC; CDR3 protein: CASSRSGQGDGYTF
D gene: TRBD1; V gene: TRBV28; clone size: many; J gene: TRBJ2-5; CDR3 DNA: TGTGCCAGCAGTCCTTACAGGGGGCTGGGGGAGACCCAGTACTTC; CDR3 protein: CASSPYRGLGETQYF
D gene: TRBD2; V gene: TRBV2; clone size: many; J gene: TRBJ2-5; CDR3 DNA: TGTGCCAGCAGTGTCTTGACTAGCGGGAGTAAAGAGACCCAGTACTTC; CDR3 protein: CASSVLTSGSKETQYF
D gene: TRBD1; V gene: TRBV7-2; clone size: many; J gene: TRBJ1-5; CDR3 DNA: TGTGCCAGCAGCTCAACAGGGGGCCCTTACGTAAATCAGCCCCAGCATTTT; CDR3 protein: CASSSTGGPYVNQPQHF
D gene: .; V gene: TRBV24-1; clone size: .; J gene: TRBJ1-6; CDR3 DNA: TGTGCCACCAGTGACCCAGGACCTAATTCACCCCTCCACTTT; CDR3 protein: CATSDPGPNSPLHF
D gene: .; V gene: TRBV12-5; clone size: many; J gene: TRBJ2-5; CDR3 DNA: TGTGCTAGTGGTTTGGTACGGGGCAGCCAAGAGACCCAGTACTTC; CDR3 protein: CASGLVRGSQETQYF
D gene: TRBD2; V gene: TRBV20-1; clone size: few; J gene: TRBJ2-5; CDR3 DNA: TGCAGTGCTAGAGATCGGACTAGCGCGCCGCAACCTCCCCAAGAGACCCAGTACTTC; CDR3 protein: CSARDRTSAPQPPQETQYF
D gene: .; V gene: TRBV4-1; clone size: .; J gene: TRBJ2-2; CDR3 DNA: TGCGCCAGCAGCTTTCGACAGGGAGGGGGTTTCGACACCGGGGAGCTGTTTTTT; CDR3 protein: CASSFRQGGGFDTGELFF
D gene: TRBD1; V gene: TRBV12-3/TRBV12-4; clone size: many; J gene: TRBJ2-1; CDR3 DNA: TGTGCCAGCAGTCTAGCCGGGACAGGGAGCGGTGAGCAGTTCTTC; CDR3 protein: CASSLAGTGSGEQFF
D gene: .; V gene: TRBV24-1; clone size: many; J gene: TRBJ2-1; CDR3 DNA: TGTGCCACCGGGACAAAGTACAATGAGCAGTTCTTC; CDR3 protein: CATGTKYNEQFF
D gene: .; V gene: TRBV15; clone size: many; J gene: TRBJ2-1; CDR3 DNA: TGTGCCACCAGCAGAGGTCTGCTGAGCTCCTACAATGAGCAGTTCTTC; CDR3 protein: CATSRGLLSSYNEQFF
D gene: TRBD1; V gene: TRBV19; clone size: .; J gene: TRBJ1-5; CDR3 DNA: TGTGCCAGTAGTACAAATAGACAGGGGATGGATCAGCCCCAGCATTTT; CDR3 protein: CASSTNRQGMDQPQHF
D gene: TRBD2; V gene: TRBV19; clone size: .; J gene: TRBJ2-1; CDR3 DNA: TGTGCCAGTAGTATAGCGCCCAGCGGGAGGCACAATGAGCAGTTCTTC; CDR3 protein: CASSIAPSGRHNEQFF
D gene: .; V gene: TRBV7-9; clone size: many; J gene: TRBJ2-1; CDR3 DNA: TGTGCCAGCAGCCAAGGGCAGTTACGATTTTTCTTC; CDR3 protein: CASSQGQLRFFF
D gene: TRBD2; V gene: TRBV5-1; clone size: few; J gene: TRBJ2-7; CDR3 DNA: TGCGCCAGCAGCCAGACGACTAGCGGGAGTTACGAGCAGTACTTC; CDR3 protein: CASSQTTSGSYEQYF
D gene: .; V gene: TRBV2; clone size: medium-sized; J gene: TRBJ2-3; CDR3 DNA: TGTGCCAGCAGTGCATTCAACGGGATCACAGATACGCAGTATTTT; CDR3 protein: CASSAFNGITDTQYF
D gene: .; V gene: TRBV4-1; clone size: few; J gene: TRBJ1-1; CDR3 DNA: TGCGCCAGCAGCCAAGAGGCAGGTTTTACTCTGGCGGATACTTTCTTT; CDR3 protein: CASSQEAGFTLADTFF
D gene: TRBD2; V gene: TRBV3-1; clone size: many; J gene: TRBJ2-5; CDR3 DNA: TGTGCCAGCAGCCGAATGACTAGCGGGAGATCGGAGACCCAGTACTTC; CDR3 protein: CASSRMTSGRSETQYF
D gene: .; V gene: TRBV24-1; clone size: .; J gene: TRBJ2-1; CDR3 DNA: TGTGCCACCAGTGACCCCTCTTCAGACGTTGAGCAGTTCTTC; CDR3 protein: CATSDPSSDVEQFF
D gene: TRBD2; V gene: TRBV6-1; clone size: many; J gene: TRBJ2-5; CDR3 DNA: TGTGCCAGCAGGGGGCTAGCGGGCCTCCAAGAGACCCAGTACTTC; CDR3 protein: CASRGLAGLQETQYF
D gene: .; V gene: TRBV29-1; clone size: .; J gene: TRBJ1-6; CDR3 DNA: TGCAGCGTTGGAGAACAGCCCAATTCACCCCTCCACTTT; CDR3 protein: CSVGEQPNSPLHF
D gene: .; V gene: TRBV3-1; clone size: many; J gene: TRBJ2-6; CDR3 DNA: TGTGCCAGCAGCCATCCAGGGGTCTCTGGGGCCAACGTCCTGACTTTC; CDR3 protein: CASSHPGVSGANVLTF
D gene: TRBD2; V gene: TRBV12-3/TRBV12-4; clone size: many; J gene: TRBJ2-3; CDR3 DNA: TGTGCCAGCAGCTCTAGCGGGAGCCGGACAGATACGCAGTATTTT; CDR3 protein: CASSSSGSRTDTQYF
D gene: .; V gene: TRBV7-3; clone size: many; J gene: TRBJ2-3; CDR3 DNA: TGTGCCAGCAGCCTCCGACTAACAGATACGCAGTATTTT; CDR3 protein: CASSLRLTDTQYF
D gene: TRBD2; V gene: TRBV5-6; clone size: many; J gene: TRBJ2-5; CDR3 DNA: TGTGCCAGCAGGACAGCGGGACAAGAGACCCAGTACTTC; CDR3 protein: CASRTAGQETQYF
D gene: .; V gene: TRBV4-1; clone size: once; J gene: TRBJ2-5; CDR3 DNA: TGCGCCAGCAGCCAAGTGGCCCTCCAAGAGACCCAGTACTTC; CDR3 protein: CASSQVALQETQYF
D gene: .; V gene: TRBV7-2; clone size: many; J gene: TRBJ2-3; CDR3 DNA: TGTGCCAGCAGCTTAGAATGGGCGGGAGATACGCAGTATTTT; CDR3 protein: CASSLEWAGDTQYF
D gene: TRBD1; V gene: TRBV24-1; clone size: many; J gene: TRBJ2-5; CDR3 DNA: TGTGCCACCAGTGAAAGAGGGGGCAGGGAGACCCAGTACTTC; CDR3 protein: CATSERGGRETQYF
D gene: TRBD2; V gene: TRBV10-3; clone size: many; J gene: TRBJ2-7; CDR3 DNA: TGTGCCATCGGGGGGGGAGGGCTCTCCTACGAGCAGTACTTC; CDR3 protein: CAIGGGGLSYEQYF
D gene: .; V gene: TRBV14; clone size: many; J gene: TRBJ1-6; CDR3 DNA: TGTGCCAGCAGCCAAGGCGGGAGTAATTCACCCCTCCACTTT; CDR3 protein: CASSQGGSNSPLHF
D gene: .; V gene: TRBV6-2/TRBV6-3; clone size: .; J gene: TRBJ2-7; CDR3 DNA: TGTGCCAGCAGTTACGAAAAAGGGGGGCCCAACTACGAGCAGTACTTC; CDR3 protein: CASSYEKGGPNYEQYF
D gene: .; V gene: TRBV11-1; clone size: .; J gene: TRBJ2-1; CDR3 DNA: TGTGCCAGCAGCTTTCGAGGAGGCACCAACAATGAGCAGTTCTTC; CDR3 protein: CASSFRGGTNNEQFF
D gene: .; V gene: TRBV20-1; clone size: many; J gene: TRBJ1-1; CDR3 DNA: TGCAGTGCTAGCGTGGAGGCCCTGAACACTGAAGCTTTCTTT; CDR3 protein: CSASVEALNTEAFF
D gene: TRBD1; V gene: TRBV7-2; clone size: .; J gene: TRBJ2-4; CDR3 DNA: TGTGCCAGCAGCTTCCAGACAGGGGCCAAAAACATTCAGTACTTC; CDR3 protein: CASSFQTGAKNIQYF
D gene: .; V gene: TRBV18; clone size: .; J gene: TRBJ2-7; CDR3 DNA: TGTGCCAGCTCACCACCGGGGGCCTACTACGAGCAGTACTTC; CDR3 protein: CASSPPGAYYEQYF
D gene: .; V gene: TRBV25-1; clone size: few; J gene: TRBJ2-7; CDR3 DNA: TGTGCCAGCAGTGAATATCGACCTTCCGCCGAGCAGTACTTC; CDR3 protein: CASSEYRPSAEQYF
D gene: .; V gene: TRBV28; clone size: many; J gene: TRBJ2-1; CDR3 DNA: TGTGCCAGCAGCCCGACTAGAAAGATAACCAATGAGCAGTTCTTC; CDR3 protein: CASSPTRKITNEQFF
D gene: .; V gene: TRBV12-3/TRBV12-4; clone size: many; J gene: TRBJ2-7; CDR3 DNA: TGTGCCAGCAGTTCCCGGGATCTCAAGGGGTACGAGCAGTACTTC; CDR3 protein: CASSSRDLKGYEQYF
D gene: .; V gene: TRBV4-1; clone size: .; J gene: TRBJ1-6; CDR3 DNA: TGCGCCAGCAGCCAAGAGGAGACAGGACCCTATAATTCACCCCTCCACTTT; CDR3 protein: CASSQEETGPYNSPLHF
D gene: .; V gene: TRBV16; clone size: few; J gene: TRBJ1-5; CDR3 DNA: TGTGCCAGCAGCCAATCGCCGGCAAGCAATCAGCCCCAGCATTTT; CDR3 protein: CASSQSPASNQPQHF
D gene: TRBD2; V gene: TRBV5-1; clone size: few; J gene: TRBJ2-1; CDR3 DNA: TGCGCCAGCAGCTTGGGTCTGCGTCATGTAGCGGGAGGGAACAATGAGCAGTTCTTC; CDR3 protein: CASSLGLRHVAGGNNEQFF
D gene: .; V gene: TRBV11-2; clone size: many; J gene: TRBJ2-7; CDR3 DNA: TGTGCCAGCAGCTTGAGCAATCCCTACGAGCAGTACTTC; CDR3 protein: CASSLSNPYEQYF
D gene: .; V gene: TRBV12-3/TRBV12-4; clone size: few; J gene: TRBJ1-3; CDR3 DNA: TGTGCCAGCAGTTTGGGAGGGTACGGAAACACCATATATTTT; CDR3 protein: CASSLGGYGNTIYF
D gene: .; V gene: TRBV28; clone size: many; J gene: TRBJ2-7; CDR3 DNA: TGTGCCAGCAGTTGGGTTGGGTCGCTGACTGGGAACGAGCAGTACTTC; CDR3 protein: CASSWVGSLTGNEQYF
D gene: .; V gene: TRBV2; clone size: .; J gene: TRBJ1-5; CDR3 DNA: TGTGCCAGCAGTGACGAGGGGCTTAGCAATCAGCTCCAGCATTTT; CDR3 protein: CASSDEGLSNQLQHF
D gene: .; V gene: TRBV30; clone size: many; J gene: TRBJ2-5; CDR3 DNA: TGTGCCTGGGCCCGTTTGGTAGCGGAGACCCAGTACTTC; CDR3 protein: CAWARLVAETQYF